The source of this TCR beta chain is a study of radiation and T cells in renal cell carcinoma. Whole-study findings and limits: Without pretreatment biopsies, baseline tumor clonotype presence was undetermined. From baseline, blood top tumor clonotypes peaked at 2 weeks post-radiation.

On this clone itself: Its cognate antigen is unknown.

TCRdb keeps only in-frame clones here, not all; method: immunoSEQ multiplex PCR. Of 130,000 or so clones detected, about 88% appear once; the ten largest clones hold 12%. Germline V CDR1 and CDR2: SGHVS, FQNEAQ. Trimming pared 1 base from V and 12 bases from J, leaving 22 bases between. There are 15 residues in the CDR3. Specified time point: baseline pretreatment blood. Treatment: 15 Gy SBRT to primary tumor, nephrectomy 4 weeks later. The patient's renal cell carcinoma had clear cell pathology. The TCR comes from a woman aged 50 to 60 with renal cell carcinoma. The source was blood, collected from a patient whose treatment included radiotherapy and nephrectomy. The rearrangement links TRBV7-8 to TRBJ2-7; D could derive from TRBD1 or TRBD2 (5 bases each). This chain's CDR3 is CASSLEGQGGFLRYF. Written as DNA, the CDR3 is TGTGCCAGCAGCTTAGAGGGTCAGGGCGGGTTCTTAAGGTACTTC. Looking up the rest from reference TRBV7-8 and TRBJ2-7 gives the full variable domain: GAGVSQSPRYKVAKRGQDVALRCDPISGHVSLFWYQQALGQGPEFLTYFQNEAQLDKSGLPSDRFFAERPEGSVSTLKIQRTQQEDSAVYLCASSLEGQGGFLRYFGPGTRLTVT.